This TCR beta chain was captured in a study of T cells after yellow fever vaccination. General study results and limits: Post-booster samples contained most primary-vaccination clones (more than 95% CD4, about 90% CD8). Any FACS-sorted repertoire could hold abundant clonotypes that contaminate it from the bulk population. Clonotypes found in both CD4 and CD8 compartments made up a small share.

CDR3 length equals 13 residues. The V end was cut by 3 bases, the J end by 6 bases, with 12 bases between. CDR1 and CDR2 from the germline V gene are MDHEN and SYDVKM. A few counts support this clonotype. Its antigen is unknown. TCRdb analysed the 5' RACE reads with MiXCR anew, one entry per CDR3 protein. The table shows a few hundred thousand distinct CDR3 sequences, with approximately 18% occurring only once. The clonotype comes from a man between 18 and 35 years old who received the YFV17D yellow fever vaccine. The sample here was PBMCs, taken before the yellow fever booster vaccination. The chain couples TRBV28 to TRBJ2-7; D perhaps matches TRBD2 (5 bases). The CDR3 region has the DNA TGTGCCAGCAGTTTGGTCGGCAGCGGCGAGCAGTACGTC. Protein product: CASSLVGSGEQYV.